This TCR beta chain comes out of a study of beta chain features in type 1 diabetes. Findings and caveats of the study: Significant though moderate, a shortening of TCRB CDR3s appeared in all four CD4+ subsets of Type 1 diabetes patients. A closer apparent resemblance between naive, central memory and Treg TCRB repertoires was seen in patients than in healthy donors.

The sample holds a few counts of this clone. Antigen specificity is unknown. Germline V gene data show CDR1 as MRHNA and CDR2 as SNTAGT. The ends were cut back, 6 bases at V and 2 bases at J, with 11 bases in the middle. This CDR3 comprises 14 residues. Purity (above 95%) was reached by all sorted populations. Reverse transcription of all isolated RNA meant that expressed TCRB transcripts were sequenced. Clones were sequenced by immunoSEQ multiplex PCR, and TCRdb holds only the in-frame ones, with some missing. This sample yields a few hundred thousand clones, of which over 9.5% are seen a single time; approximately 0.01% belongs to the top ten.

Sequenced sample: naive CD4+ T cells from blood. The genes are TRBV6-4 and TRBJ1-5; a weak D match, TRBD1 (6 bases). The origin of this receptor is a woman aged 18-35 years with type 1 diabetes. In nucleotides, the CDR3 is TGTGCCAGCAGCGTACCAGGGGGCAATCAGCCCCAGCATTTT. Translation gives CASSVPGGNQPQHF.